This record concerns one T cell receptor (beta chain) sequence. No antigen is known for it. The sample comes from a study of cytomegalovirus exposure and HLA in healthy donors. The study's findings and limits: In a later analysis, specific HLA alleles were associated with over 15,000 TCR beta sequences at a 0.05 false discovery rate.

It was with 60 Vbeta and 13 Jbeta primers that the PCR ran. As handled by the study authors: Per a later analysis, the number of unique TCR beta chains was roughly 83 million, of which around 9.9 million were shared. Produced via immunoSEQ multiplex PCR; TCRdb's table is partial and in-frame only. V, J and clone size derive from that table, while D and trimming were established from the DNA sequence. This sample's table has over 90,000 clones. Trimming removed 3 bases from V and 2 bases from J; junction bases left unmatched: 4. Germline CDR1 reads KGHSH; CDR2 reads LQKENI. The CDR3 sequence is 15 residues long.

The chain recombines TRBV18 with TRBJ2-7; 10 nucleotides line up with TRBD1. Sequenced input: PBMCs. The receptor was isolated from a man between 35 and 55 years old in good health and CMV-seronegative. In DNA form, the CDR3 reads TGTGCCAGCTCACCCTGGACAGGGGGGGCCTACGAGCAGTACTTC. Protein sequence: CASSPWTGGAYEQYF.